These 8 T cell receptor beta chains originate from one sample sequenced in a study of Ad26.COV2.S vaccination and SARS-CoV-2 variants. Treatment in this sample: around 19 received Ad26.COV2.S at low or high dose, single or two shots; roughly five received placebo; per-sample allocation not given. Samples came from day 63 after the first vaccine or placebo injection. The protocol was immunoSEQ multiplex PCR, while the TCRdb copy is restricted to in-frame clones and leaves out a portion. The data hold 500,000 or so clones, with 87% observed a single time. The specimen comprised peripheral blood, sampled in a trial of Ad26.COV2.S vaccine versus placebo. The receptors derive from a person between 18 and 59 years old who received the Ad26.COV2.S COVID-19 vaccine or a placebo.

The rearrangement joins TRBV24-1 to TRBJ1-5, with a tentative D call TRBD1 (5 bases). The germline gives CDR1 KGHDR, CDR2 SFDVKD. V was cut by 4 bases and J by 6 bases, with 12 bases left in between. This CDR3 contains 14 residues. Here the CDR3 DNA reads TGTGCCACCAGTGAATATGGGGCGTTTCAGCCCCAGCATTTT. Encoded protein: CATSEYGAFQPQHF.

Written as DNA, the CDR3 is TGTGCCAGCACCAAACTCGAAAGGACCGGGGAGCTGTTTTTT. Translating it yields CASTKLERTGELFF. The rearrangement joins TRBV6-5 to TRBJ2-2; unclear D gene. CDR3 length: 14 amino acids. Deletions cut 7 bases from V and 5 bases from J, with 14 bases between. The germline gives CDR1 MNHEY, CDR2 SVGAGI.

This clone was counted once. This rearrangement joins TRBV27 to TRBJ2-3; D is perhaps TRBD1 (5 bases). This CDR3 is built from 13 residues. Germline CDR1 MNHEY, CDR2 SMNVEV (reference sequence). Trimming left V 8 bases short and J 4 bases short, with 13 bases between. CDR3 residues: CASRRQGADTQYF. CDR3 nucleotide sequence: TGTGCCAGCCGCCGGCAGGGCGCAGATACGCAGTATTTT.

This chain connects TRBV7-2 to TRBJ1-5; possible D gene TRBD1, 6 bases. Trimming cost V 8 bases and J 2 bases, with 19 bases left between them. This CDR3 region has 16 residues. CDR1 is SGHTA and CDR2 is FQGNSA in the germline V gene. Written as DNA, the CDR3 is TGTGCCAGCGGAGCCTTGGGGGGGCGCGGCAATCAGCCCCAGCATTTT. This gives the protein CASGALGGRGNQPQHF.

This clone was seen only a few times. The chain has TRBV7-8 and TRBJ2-1, with D unclear. The CDR3 loop spans 17 amino acids. Germline V gives CDR1 SGHVS, CDR2 FQNEAQ. Deletions cut 3 bases from V and 0 bases from J, with 15 bases between. The chain's CDR3 is CASSFLLSRSSYNEQFF. CDR3 sequence (DNA): TGTGCCAGCAGCTTTCTCTTATCTCGAAGCTCCTACAATGAGCAGTTCTTC.

Concerning this clone itself: The sample contains more than one DNA sequence encoding this CDR3. The chain has TRBV28 and TRBJ2-1; the D is unclear. The V gene's germline CDR1 is MDHEN and CDR2 SYDVKM. The CDR3 spans 13 residues. Between the trimmed V and J ends, which lost 6 bases and 1 base, there was a span of 7 bases. In DNA form, the CDR3 reads TGTGCCAGCAGCCTCCGATCCTACAATGAGCAGTTCTTC. Translating gives CASSLRSYNEQFF.

This clone was detected only once. The chain employs TRBV27 and TRBJ2-2; D unclear. This CDR3 has 14 residues. V was cut by 10 bases and J by 0 bases, with 12 bases left in between. CDR1 is MNHEY, CDR2 SMNVEV, per germline (reference sequence). The CDR3 DNA is TGTGCCACCTCCGGCGGACCGAACACCGGGGAGCTGTTTTTT. This translates into CATSGGPNTGELFF.

CDR3 DNA sequence: TGCGCCAGCAGCAGGACAGGTACCAATGAGCAGTTCTTC. Its protein is CASSRTGTNEQFF. J is TRBJ2-1 and V is TRBV5-1; TRBD1 matches 7 bases. V was clipped by 4 bases and J by 6 bases; unmatched bases: 4. The length of the CDR3 is 13 residues. Germline V gene sequence: CDR1 SGHRS, CDR2 YFSETQ.